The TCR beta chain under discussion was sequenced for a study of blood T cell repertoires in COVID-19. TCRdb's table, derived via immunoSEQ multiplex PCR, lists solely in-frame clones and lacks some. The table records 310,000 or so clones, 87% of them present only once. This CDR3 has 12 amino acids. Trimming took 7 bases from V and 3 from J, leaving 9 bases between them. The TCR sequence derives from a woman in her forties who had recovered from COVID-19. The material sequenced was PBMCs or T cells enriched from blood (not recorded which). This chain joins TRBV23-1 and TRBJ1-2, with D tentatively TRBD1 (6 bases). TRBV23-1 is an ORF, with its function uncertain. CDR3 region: CASKRTDYGYTF. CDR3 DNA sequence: TGCGCCAGCAAACGGACAGACTATGGCTACACCTTC.